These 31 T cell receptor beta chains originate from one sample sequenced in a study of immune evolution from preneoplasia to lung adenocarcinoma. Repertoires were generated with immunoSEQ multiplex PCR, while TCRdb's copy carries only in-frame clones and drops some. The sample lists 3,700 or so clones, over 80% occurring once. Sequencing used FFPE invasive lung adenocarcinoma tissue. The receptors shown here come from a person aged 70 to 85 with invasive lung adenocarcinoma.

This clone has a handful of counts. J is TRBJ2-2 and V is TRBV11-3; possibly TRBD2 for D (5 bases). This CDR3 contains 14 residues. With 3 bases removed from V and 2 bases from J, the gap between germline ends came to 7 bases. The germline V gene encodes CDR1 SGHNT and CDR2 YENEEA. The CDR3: CASSLGRNTGELFF. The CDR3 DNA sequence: TGTGCCAGCAGCTTGGGGAGAAACACCGGGGAGCTGTTTTTT.

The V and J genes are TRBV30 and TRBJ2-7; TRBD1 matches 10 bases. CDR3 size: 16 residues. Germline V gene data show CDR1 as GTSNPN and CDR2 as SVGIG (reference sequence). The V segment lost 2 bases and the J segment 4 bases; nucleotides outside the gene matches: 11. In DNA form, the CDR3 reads TGTGCCTGGAGTCGACTCTGGACAGGGGGGACTTACGAGCAGTACTTC. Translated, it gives CAWSRLWTGGTYEQYF.

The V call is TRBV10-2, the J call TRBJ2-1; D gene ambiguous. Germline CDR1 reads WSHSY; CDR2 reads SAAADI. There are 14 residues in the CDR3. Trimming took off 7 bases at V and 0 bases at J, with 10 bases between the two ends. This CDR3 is CASKGVRSYNEQFF. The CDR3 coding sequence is TGCGCCAGCAAGGGCGTTCGCTCCTACAATGAGCAGTTCTTC.

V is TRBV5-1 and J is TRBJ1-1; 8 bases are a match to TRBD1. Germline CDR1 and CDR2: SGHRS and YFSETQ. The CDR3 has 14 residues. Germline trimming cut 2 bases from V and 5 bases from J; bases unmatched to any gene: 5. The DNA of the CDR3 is TGCGCCAGCAGCTTCACCGACAGGGGAACTGAAGCTTTCTTT. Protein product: CASSFTDRGTEAFF.

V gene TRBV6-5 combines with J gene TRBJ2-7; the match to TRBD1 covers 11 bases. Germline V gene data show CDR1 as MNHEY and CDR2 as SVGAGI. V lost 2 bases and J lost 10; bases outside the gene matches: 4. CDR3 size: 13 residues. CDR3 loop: CASSYRTGGEQYF. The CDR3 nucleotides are TGTGCCAGCAGTTACCGGACAGGGGGCGAACAGTACTTC.

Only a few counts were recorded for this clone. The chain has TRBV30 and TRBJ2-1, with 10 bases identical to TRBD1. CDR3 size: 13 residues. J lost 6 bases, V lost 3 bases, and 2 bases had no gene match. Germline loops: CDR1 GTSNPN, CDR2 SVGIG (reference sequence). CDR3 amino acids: CAWRTGGPNEQFF. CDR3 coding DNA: TGTGCCTGGAGGACAGGGGGCCCCAATGAGCAGTTCTTC.

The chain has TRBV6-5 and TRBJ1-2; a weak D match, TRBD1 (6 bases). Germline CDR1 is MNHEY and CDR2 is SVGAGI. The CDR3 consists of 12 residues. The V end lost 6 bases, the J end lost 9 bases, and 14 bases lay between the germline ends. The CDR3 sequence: CASRQGSSSYTF. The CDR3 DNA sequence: TGTGCCAGCAGACAGGGTTCGTCGAGCTACACCTTC.

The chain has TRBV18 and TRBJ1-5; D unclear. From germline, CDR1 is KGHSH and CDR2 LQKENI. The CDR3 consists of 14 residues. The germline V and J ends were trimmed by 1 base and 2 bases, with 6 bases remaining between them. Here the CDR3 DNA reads TGTGCCAGCTCACCACGGGCAGGCAATCAGCCCCAGCATTTT. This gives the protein CASSPRAGNQPQHF.

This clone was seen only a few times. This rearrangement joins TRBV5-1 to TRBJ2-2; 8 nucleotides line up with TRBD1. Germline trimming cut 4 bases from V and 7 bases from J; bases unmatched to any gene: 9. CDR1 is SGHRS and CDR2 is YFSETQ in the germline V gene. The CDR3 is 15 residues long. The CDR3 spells CASSTGQGGGGELFF. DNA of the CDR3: TGCGCCAGCAGCACCGGACAGGGCGGAGGCGGGGAGCTGTTTTTT.

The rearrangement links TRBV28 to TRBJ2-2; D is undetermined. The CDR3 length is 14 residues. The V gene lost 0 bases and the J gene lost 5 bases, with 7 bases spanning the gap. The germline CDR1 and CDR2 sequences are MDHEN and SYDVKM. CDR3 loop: CASSLWAETGELFF. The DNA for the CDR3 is TGTGCCAGCAGTTTATGGGCAGAGACCGGGGAGCTGTTTTTT.

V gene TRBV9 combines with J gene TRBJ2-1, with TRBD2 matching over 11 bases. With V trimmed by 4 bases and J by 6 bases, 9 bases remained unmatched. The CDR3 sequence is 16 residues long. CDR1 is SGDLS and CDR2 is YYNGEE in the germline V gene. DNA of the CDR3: TGTGCCAGCAGCCCCCTAGCGGGAGGTCCCGGCAATGAGCAGTTCTTC. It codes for CASSPLAGGPGNEQFF.

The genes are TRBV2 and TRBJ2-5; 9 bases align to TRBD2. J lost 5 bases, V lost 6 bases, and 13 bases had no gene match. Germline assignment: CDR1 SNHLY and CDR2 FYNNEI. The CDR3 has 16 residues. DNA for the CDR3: TGTGCCAGCAGGGGGTTTGGACTAGCGCTAGGGGAGACCCAGTACTTC. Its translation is CASRGFGLALGETQYF.

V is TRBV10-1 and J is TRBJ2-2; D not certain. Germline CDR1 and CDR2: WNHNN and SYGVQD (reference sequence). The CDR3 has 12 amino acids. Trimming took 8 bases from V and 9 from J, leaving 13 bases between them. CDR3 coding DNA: TGCGCCAGCGAGAACGAGAACCGGGAGCTGTTTTTT. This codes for CASENENRELFF.

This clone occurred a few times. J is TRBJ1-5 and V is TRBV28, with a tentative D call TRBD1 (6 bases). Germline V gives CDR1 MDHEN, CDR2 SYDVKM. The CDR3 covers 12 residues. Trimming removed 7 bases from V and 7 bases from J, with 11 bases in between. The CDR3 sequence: CASTRGAQPQHF. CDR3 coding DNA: TGTGCCAGCACCCGGGGGGCACAGCCCCAGCATTTT.

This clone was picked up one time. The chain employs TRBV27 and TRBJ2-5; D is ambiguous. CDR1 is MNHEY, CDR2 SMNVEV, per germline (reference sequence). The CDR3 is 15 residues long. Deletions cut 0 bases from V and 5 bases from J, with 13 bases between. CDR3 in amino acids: CASSLSPSRKETQYF. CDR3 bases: TGTGCCAGCAGTTTATCCCCGAGCAGGAAGGAGACCCAGTACTTC.

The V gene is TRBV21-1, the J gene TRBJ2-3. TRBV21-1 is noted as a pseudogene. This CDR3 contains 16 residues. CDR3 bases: TGTGCCAGCAGCAAAGGTGCCAGGGAGACGAGAGATACGCAGTATTTT. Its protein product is CASSKGARETRDTQYF.

CDR3 protein: CASSLVVTLGYNEQFF. In nucleotides, the CDR3 is TGTGCCAGCAGCTTAGTGGTGACCCTCGGCTACAATGAGCAGTTCTTC. The rearrangement joins TRBV7-9 to TRBJ2-1, with D unresolved. CDR1 is SEHNR and CDR2 is FQNEAQ in the germline V gene (reference sequence). The CDR3 extends over 16 amino acids. Trimming took off 1 base at V and 3 bases at J, with 13 bases between the two ends.

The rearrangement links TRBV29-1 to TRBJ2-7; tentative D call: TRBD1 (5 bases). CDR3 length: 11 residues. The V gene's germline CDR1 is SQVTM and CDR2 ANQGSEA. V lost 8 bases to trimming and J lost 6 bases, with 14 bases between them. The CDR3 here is CSIQGRGEQYF. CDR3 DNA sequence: TGCAGCATTCAGGGCCGCGGCGAGCAGTACTTC.

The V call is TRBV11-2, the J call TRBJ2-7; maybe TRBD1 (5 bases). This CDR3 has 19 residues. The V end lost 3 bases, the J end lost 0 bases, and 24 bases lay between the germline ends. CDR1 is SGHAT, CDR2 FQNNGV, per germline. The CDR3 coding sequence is TGTGCCAGCAGCTTCAGGGCCTCTCGACAGATAAGTTTCTCCTACGAGCAGTACTTC. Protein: CASSFRASRQISFSYEQYF.

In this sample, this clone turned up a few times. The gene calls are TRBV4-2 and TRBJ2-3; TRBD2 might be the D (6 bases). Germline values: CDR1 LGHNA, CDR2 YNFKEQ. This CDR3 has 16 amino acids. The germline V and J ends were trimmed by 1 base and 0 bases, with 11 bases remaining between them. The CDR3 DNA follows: TGTGCCAGCAGCCAAGGGCGGGACCTTAGCACAGATACGCAGTATTTT. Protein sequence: CASSQGRDLSTDTQYF.

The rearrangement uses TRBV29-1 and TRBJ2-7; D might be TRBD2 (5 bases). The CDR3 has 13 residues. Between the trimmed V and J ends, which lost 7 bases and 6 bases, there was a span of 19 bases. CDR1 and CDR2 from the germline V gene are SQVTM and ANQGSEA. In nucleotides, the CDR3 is TGCAGCGCCCGGGCCCCGGGATCAAGCGAGCAGTACTTC. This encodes CSARAPGSSEQYF.

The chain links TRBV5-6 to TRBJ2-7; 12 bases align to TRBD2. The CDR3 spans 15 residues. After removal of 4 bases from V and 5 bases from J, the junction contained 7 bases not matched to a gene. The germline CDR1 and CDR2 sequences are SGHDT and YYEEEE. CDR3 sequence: CASSTTSGSFNEQYF. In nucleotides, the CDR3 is TGTGCCAGCAGCACGACTAGCGGGAGTTTCAACGAGCAGTACTTC.

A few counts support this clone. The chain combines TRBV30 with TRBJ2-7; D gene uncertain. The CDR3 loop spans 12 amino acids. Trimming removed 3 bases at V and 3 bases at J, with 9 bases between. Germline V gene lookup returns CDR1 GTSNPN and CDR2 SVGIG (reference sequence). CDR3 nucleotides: TGTGCCTGGAGCTTAGTGGACTACGAGCAGTACTTC. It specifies CAWSLVDYEQYF. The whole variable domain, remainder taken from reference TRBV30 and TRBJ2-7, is SQTIHQWPATLVQPVGSPLSLECTVEGTSNPNLYWYRQAAGRGLQLLFYSVGIGQISSEVPQNLSASRPQDRQFILSSKKLLLSDSGFYLCAWSLVDYEQYFGPGTRLTVT.

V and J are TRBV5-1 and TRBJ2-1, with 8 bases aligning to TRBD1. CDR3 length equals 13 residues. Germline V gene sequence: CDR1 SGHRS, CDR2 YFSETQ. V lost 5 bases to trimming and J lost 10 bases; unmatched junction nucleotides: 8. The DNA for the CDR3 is TGCGCCAGCAGTAAACAGGGGGAGAGGGAGCAGTTCTTC. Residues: CASSKQGEREQFF.

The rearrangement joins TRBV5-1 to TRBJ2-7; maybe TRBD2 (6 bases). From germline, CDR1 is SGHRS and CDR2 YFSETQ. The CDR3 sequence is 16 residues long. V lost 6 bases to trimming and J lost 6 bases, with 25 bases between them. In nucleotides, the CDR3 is TGCGCCAGCAATCTTGGAGACGGGGGAGGAATCGGCGAGCAGTACTTC. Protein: CASNLGDGGGIGEQYF.

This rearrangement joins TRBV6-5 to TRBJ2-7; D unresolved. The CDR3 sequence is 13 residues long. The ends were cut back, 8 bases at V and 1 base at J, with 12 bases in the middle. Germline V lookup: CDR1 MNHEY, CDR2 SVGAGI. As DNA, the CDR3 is TGTGCCAGCTCATTGTGGCAGTCCTACGAGCAGTACTTC. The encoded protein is CASSLWQSYEQYF.

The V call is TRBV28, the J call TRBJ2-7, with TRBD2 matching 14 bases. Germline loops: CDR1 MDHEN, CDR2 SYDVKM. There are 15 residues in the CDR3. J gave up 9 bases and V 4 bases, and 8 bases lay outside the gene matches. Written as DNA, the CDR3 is TGTGCCAGCAGTTCAACCGGGACTAGCGGGAGAGTGCAGTACTTC. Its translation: CASSSTGTSGRVQYF.

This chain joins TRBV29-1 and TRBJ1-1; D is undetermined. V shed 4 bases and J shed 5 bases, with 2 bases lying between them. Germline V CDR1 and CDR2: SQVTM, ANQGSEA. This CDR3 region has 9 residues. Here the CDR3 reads CSVGTEAFF. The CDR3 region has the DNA TGCAGCGTTGGGACTGAAGCTTTCTTT.

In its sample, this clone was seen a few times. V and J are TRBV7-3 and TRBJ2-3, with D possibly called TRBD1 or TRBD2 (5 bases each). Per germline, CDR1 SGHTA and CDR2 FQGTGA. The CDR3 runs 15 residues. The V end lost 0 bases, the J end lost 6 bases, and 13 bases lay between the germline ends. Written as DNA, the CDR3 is TGTGCCAGCAGCTTAACGGGGGTGCCATCCGATACGCAGTATTTT. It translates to CASSLTGVPSDTQYF.

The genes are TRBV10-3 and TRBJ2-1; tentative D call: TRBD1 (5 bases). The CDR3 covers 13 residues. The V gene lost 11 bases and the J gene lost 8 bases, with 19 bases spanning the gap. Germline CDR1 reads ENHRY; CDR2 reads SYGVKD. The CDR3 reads CALRTNTGDEQFF. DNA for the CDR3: TGTGCCCTCCGAACAAATACAGGAGATGAGCAGTTCTTC.

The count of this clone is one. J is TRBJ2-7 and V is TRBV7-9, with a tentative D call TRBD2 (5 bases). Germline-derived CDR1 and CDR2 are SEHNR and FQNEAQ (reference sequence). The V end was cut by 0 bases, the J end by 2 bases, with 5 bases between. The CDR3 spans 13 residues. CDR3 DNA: TGTGCCAGCAGCTTAGCCGGGGCCTACGAGCAGTACTTC. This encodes CASSLAGAYEQYF.